This passage covers 3 T cell receptor beta chains from one sample sequenced in a study of blood T cell repertoires in COVID-19. Clones were sequenced by immunoSEQ multiplex PCR, and TCRdb holds only the in-frame ones, with some missing. The table records 45,000 to 55,000 clones, roughly 83% of them present only once. Sequences were obtained from peripheral blood. The receptor source for this set is a human donor in a cohort sampled during active COVID-19.

J is TRBJ2-3 and V is TRBV7-2, with unresolved D. Deletions cut 4 bases from V and 7 bases from J, with 6 bases between. The CDR3 consists of 11 residues. Germline lookup yields CDR1 SGHTA and CDR2 FQGNSA. The CDR3 sequence: CASSSPNTQYF. DNA for the CDR3: TGTGCCAGCAGCTCCCCTAATACGCAGTATTTT.

The V call is TRBV5-1, the J call TRBJ2-3, with 9 bases identical to TRBD1. Germline trimming cut 7 bases from V and 3 bases from J; bases unmatched to any gene: 3. The germline gives CDR1 SGHRS, CDR2 YFSETQ. CDR3 size: 13 residues. CDR3 bases: TGCGCCAGCCAGACAGGGGGTACAGATACGCAGTATTTT. As protein: CASQTGGTDTQYF. Drawing the rest from reference TRBV5-1 and TRBJ2-3, the complete variable domain is KAGVTQTPRYLIKTRGQQVTLSCSPISGHRSVSWYQQTPGQGLQFLFEYFSETQRNKGNFPGRFSGRQFSNSRSEMNVSTLELGDSALYLCASQTGGTDTQYFGPGTRLTVL.

V is TRBV20-1 and J is TRBJ1-1, with D possibly being TRBD1 (6 bases). CDR1 is DFQATT, CDR2 SNEGSKA, per germline (reference sequence). The CDR3 has 14 amino acids. V was cut by 3 bases and J by 3 bases, with 14 bases left in between. CDR3 sequence (DNA): TGCAGTGCTAGTCCTGGACAGCAACACACTGAAGCTTTCTTT. This sequence encodes CSASPGQQHTEAFF.